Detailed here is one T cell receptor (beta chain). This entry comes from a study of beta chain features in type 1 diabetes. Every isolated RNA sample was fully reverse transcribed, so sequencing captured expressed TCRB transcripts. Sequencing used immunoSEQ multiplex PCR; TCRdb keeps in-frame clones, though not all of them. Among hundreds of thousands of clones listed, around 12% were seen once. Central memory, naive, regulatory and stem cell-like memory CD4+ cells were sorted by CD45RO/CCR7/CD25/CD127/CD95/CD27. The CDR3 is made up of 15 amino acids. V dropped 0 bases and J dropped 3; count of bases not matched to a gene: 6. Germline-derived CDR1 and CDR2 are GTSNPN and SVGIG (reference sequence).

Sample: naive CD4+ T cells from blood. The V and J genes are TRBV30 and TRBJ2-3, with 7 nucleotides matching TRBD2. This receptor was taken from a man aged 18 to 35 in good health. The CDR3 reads CAWSVPGGSTDTQYF. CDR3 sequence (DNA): TGTGCCTGGAGTGTACCTGGCGGGAGTACAGATACGCAGTATTTT.